The 11 T cell receptor beta chains below were found in one sample sequenced in a study of metastatic and nonmetastatic thyroid tumors. TCRdb re-called clones via MiXCR from the PCR reads. The table has about 38,000 clones, less than 60% seen once; the top ten hold around a quarter. Before thyroid surgery, none of the patients had received any treatment. Material: tumor tissue. These receptors were taken from a male donor with papillary thyroid cancer or a benign thyroid nodule (not recorded which). Some clones in this sample may be carry-over from other donors' samples.

Many counts were recorded for this clone. The chain recombines TRBV6-2 or TRBV6-3 with TRBJ1-6; no firm D call. The CDR3 has 12 residues. Germline loops: CDR1 MNHEY, CDR2 SVGEGT. Trimming left V 5 bases short and J 7 bases short, with 6 bases between. DNA of the CDR3: TGTGCCAGCAGTATTTGGAATTCACCCCTCCACTTT. This gives the protein CASSIWNSPLHF.

This clone was counted only a few times. Here the CDR3 reads CASSPSGTGTYEQYF. CDR3 sequence (DNA): TGTGCCAGCAGTCCCTCCGGTACAGGGACTTACGAGCAGTACTTC. The chain couples TRBV28 to TRBJ2-7; D may correspond to TRBD1 or TRBD2 (6 bases each). V lost 5 bases to trimming and J lost 4 bases, with 18 bases between them. CDR3 length equals 15 residues. The germline V gene encodes CDR1 MDHEN and CDR2 SYDVKM.

Note on this clone: A much larger clone lies a single base off, so this may be a read error. Other DNA sequences in this specimen translate into the identical CDR3. The V call is TRBV19, the J call TRBJ2-2, with D unresolved. This CDR3 has 13 residues. The V end lost 3 bases, the J end lost 3 bases, and 5 bases lay between the germline ends. Germline CDR1 LNHDA, CDR2 SQIVND (reference sequence). The CDR3 DNA reads TGTGCCAGTAGTATGGGTCACACCGGGGAGCTGTTTTTT. Protein product: CASSMGHTGELFF.

The rearrangement joins TRBV3-1 to TRBJ2-3; D is ambiguous. CDR1 and CDR2 from the germline V gene are LGHDT and YNNKEL (reference sequence). Trimming shortened V by 1 base and J by 5 bases, and 7 bases separated the two germline ends. The CDR3 is 13 amino acids. Here the CDR3 DNA reads TGTGCCAGCAGCCAAGGACCGAAAGATACGCAGTATTTT. Protein: CASSQGPKDTQYF.

This chain links TRBV27 with TRBJ2-1; 10 bases fit TRBD2. The CDR3 extends over 14 amino acids. After removal of 4 bases from V and 7 bases from J, the junction contained 4 bases not matched to a gene. Per the germline V gene, CDR1 is MNHEY and CDR2 is SMNVEV (reference sequence). The CDR3 loop reads CASSSLAGVNEQFF. The CDR3 DNA reads TGTGCCAGCAGTTCCCTAGCGGGAGTTAATGAGCAGTTCTTC.

The chain employs TRBV5-1 and TRBJ2-3; 12 bases are a match to TRBD1. The trim removed 3 bases at V and 2 bases at J, leaving 7 bases unmatched. Germline assignment: CDR1 SGHRS and CDR2 YFSETQ. CDR3 length: 17 amino acids. In DNA, the CDR3 is TGCGCCAGCAGCTGGACCGGGACAGGGGGCAACACAGATACGCAGTATTTT. Translation gives CASSWTGTGGNTDTQYF.

The rearrangement uses TRBV4-1 and TRBJ1-2; 9 bases fit TRBD1. CDR3 length equals 17 residues. With 7 bases clipped from V and 4 bases from J, the junction kept 16 bases outside the gene matches. Germline lookup yields CDR1 MGHRA and CDR2 YSYEKL. This chain's CDR3 is CASTHGQGPYYLYGYTF. The CDR3 DNA reads as TGCGCCAGCACCCATGGACAGGGGCCCTACTATCTCTATGGCTACACCTTC.

The rearrangement joins TRBV5-1 to TRBJ2-7; 8 positions agree with TRBD2. V lost 4 bases and J lost 4; bases outside the gene matches: 4. The CDR3 totals 13 residues. Per the germline V gene, CDR1 is SGHRS and CDR2 is YFSETQ. In DNA form, the CDR3 reads TGCGCCAGCAGCATAGCGGGGACTTACGAGCAGTACTTC. Protein: CASSIAGTYEQYF.

The genes are TRBV19 and TRBJ1-2; the D is unclear. The length of the CDR3 is 12 residues. Germline CDR1 LNHDA, CDR2 SQIVND (reference sequence). V lost 4 bases to trimming and J lost 4 bases, with 7 bases between them. This chain's CDR3 is CASSKGFYGYTF. Written as DNA, the CDR3 is TGTGCCAGTAGTAAGGGCTTCTATGGCTACACCTTC.

This clone was seen a single time. CDR3 loop: CSASTMGWNEQFF. Here the CDR3 DNA reads TGCAGTGCTAGTACTATGGGCTGGAATGAGCAGTTCTTC. The gene calls are TRBV20-1 and TRBJ2-1; D is unresolved. With 3 bases removed from V and 7 bases from J, the gap between germline ends came to 13 bases. The CDR3 sequence is 13 residues long. In germline, CDR1 is DFQATT, CDR2 SNEGSKA (reference sequence).

The chain employs TRBV20-1 and TRBJ2-7, with 10 bases matching TRBD2. CDR1 is DFQATT, CDR2 SNEGSKA, per germline (reference sequence). The CDR3 loop spans 15 amino acids. V lost 6 bases and J lost 3; bases outside the gene matches: 11. CDR3 sequence reads: CSAQVLAGTGYEQYF. The CDR3 DNA reads TGCAGTGCCCAGGTACTAGCGGGAACCGGCTACGAGCAGTACTTC.